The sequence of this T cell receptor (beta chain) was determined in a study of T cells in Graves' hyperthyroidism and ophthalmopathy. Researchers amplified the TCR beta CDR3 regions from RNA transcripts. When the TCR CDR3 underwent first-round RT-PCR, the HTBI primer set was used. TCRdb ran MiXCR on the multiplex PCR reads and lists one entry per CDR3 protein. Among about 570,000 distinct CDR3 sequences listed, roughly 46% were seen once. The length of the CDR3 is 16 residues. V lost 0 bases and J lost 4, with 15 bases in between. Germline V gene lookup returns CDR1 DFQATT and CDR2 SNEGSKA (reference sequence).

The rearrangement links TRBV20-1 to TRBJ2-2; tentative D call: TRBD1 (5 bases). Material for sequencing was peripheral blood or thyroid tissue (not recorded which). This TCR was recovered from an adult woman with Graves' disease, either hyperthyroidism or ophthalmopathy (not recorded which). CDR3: CSARDLGQGRTGELFF. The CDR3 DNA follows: TGCAGTGCTAGAGATCTCGGGCAGGGTCGCACCGGGGAGCTGTTTTTT.